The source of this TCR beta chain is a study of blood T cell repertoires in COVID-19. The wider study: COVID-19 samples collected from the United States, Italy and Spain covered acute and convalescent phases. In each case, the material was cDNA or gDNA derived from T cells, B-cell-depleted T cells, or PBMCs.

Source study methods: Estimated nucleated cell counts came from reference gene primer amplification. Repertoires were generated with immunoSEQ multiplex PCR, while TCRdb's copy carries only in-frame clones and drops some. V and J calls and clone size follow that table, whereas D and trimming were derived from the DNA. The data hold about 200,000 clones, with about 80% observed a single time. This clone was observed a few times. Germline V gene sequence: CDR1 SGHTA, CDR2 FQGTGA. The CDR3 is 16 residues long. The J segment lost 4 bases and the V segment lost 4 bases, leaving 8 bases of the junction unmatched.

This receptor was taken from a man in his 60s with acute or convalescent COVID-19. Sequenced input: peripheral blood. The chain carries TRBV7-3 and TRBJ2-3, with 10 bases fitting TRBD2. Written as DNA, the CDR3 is TGTGCCAGCAGCTCCCGGGGACTAGCGAGTCCAGATACGCAGTATTTT. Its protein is CASSSRGLASPDTQYF.